The present entry profiles one T cell receptor beta chain with its context. Sequencing was performed with immunoSEQ multiplex PCR; in TCRdb, only in-frame clones are kept and a portion is missing. The data show tens of thousands of clones, more than 65% seen once. Any history of autoimmune disease or systemic immunosuppression disqualified patients. Patients had blood sampled at baseline and again on cycle 4 day 1 and cycle 7 day 1. The data stem from a study of OX40 agonist ivuxolimab in advanced cancers. Study in general: While on treatment, patients had intravenous ivuxolimab at 0.01 to 10 mg/kg every 2 weeks. The study enrolled dose-escalation patients with hepatocellular carcinoma, melanoma, renal cell or head and neck cancer.

Source: CD4+ or CD8+ T cells sorted from blood, taken in a trial of the OX40 agonist ivuxolimab. This TCR was sampled from an adult with an advanced solid tumor such as melanoma, head and neck, liver or kidney cancer.

CDR3 in amino acids: CATRGSSNTGELFF. The CDR3 nucleotides are TGTGCCACTCGCGGTAGCTCGAACACCGGGGAGCTGTTTTTT. The chain uses TRBV7-3 and TRBJ2-2, with D unclear. The V gene's germline CDR1 is SGHTA and CDR2 FQGTGA. The germline V and J ends were trimmed by 10 bases and 0 bases, with 12 bases remaining between them. This CDR3 has 14 residues.